Included here is one T cell receptor beta chain sequence, with context. The use of a sample-barcoded 5' primer and a J-beta primer mix characterized a second PCR of about 6 to 11 cycles. TCRdb reprocessed the 5' RACE reads via MiXCR and lists one record per CDR3 protein. Of 450,000 to 700,000 distinct CDR3 sequences listed, about 25% were seen once; the top ten hold roughly 20%. In terms of origin and age, donors were healthy Caucasian individuals from Russia aged roughly 6 to 95. The data were taken from a study of blood T cells in healthy people across ages. This TCR was sampled from an older woman in good health. Source material: blood.

The CDR3 sequence is CASSQGGYGETQYF. Written as DNA, the CDR3 is TGCGCCAGCAGCCAAGGAGGGTATGGAGAGACCCAGTACTTC. The chain has TRBV4-3 and TRBJ2-1; tentative D call: TRBD2 (5 bases). The closer fit of TRBJ2-5 to the DNA end suggests the J call may be wrong. Germline CDR1 reads LGHNA; CDR2 reads YSLEER. The CDR3 runs to 14 residues.